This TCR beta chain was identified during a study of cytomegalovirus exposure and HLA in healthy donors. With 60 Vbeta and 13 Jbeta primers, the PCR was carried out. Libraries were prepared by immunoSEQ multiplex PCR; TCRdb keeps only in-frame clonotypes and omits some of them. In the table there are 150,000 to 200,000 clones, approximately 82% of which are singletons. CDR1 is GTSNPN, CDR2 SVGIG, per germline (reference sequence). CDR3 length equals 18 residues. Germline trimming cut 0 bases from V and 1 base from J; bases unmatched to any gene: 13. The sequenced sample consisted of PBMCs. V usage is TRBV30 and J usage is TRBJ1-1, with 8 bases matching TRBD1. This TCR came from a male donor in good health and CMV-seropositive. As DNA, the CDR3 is TGTGCCTGGAGTGTACGATGGACAGGGTGGGGCGGGAACACTGAAGCTTTCTTT. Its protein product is CAWSVRWTGWGGNTEAFF.